This TCR beta chain appears in the sequencing data of a study of blood T cells in healthy people across ages. A few counts support this clonotype. A second PCR, run for roughly 7 to 11 cycles, used a sample-barcoded 5' primer plus a J-beta primer mix. The template-switch adaptor, which had 12 random nucleotides, put a tag on each cDNA molecule. No fewer than 2.5 million CDR3-containing paired-end reads came from each sample. Via MiXCR, TCRdb re-called the 5' RACE reads, giving one row per CDR3 protein. This table has some 710,000 distinct CDR3 sequences, 22% appearing once. Donors were healthy Caucasian individuals from Russia aged roughly 6 to 90. Looked up from germline, CDR1 is SEHNR and CDR2 is FQNEAQ (reference sequence). The CDR3 totals 20 residues. The V and J ends lost 1 base and 3 bases, in that order; junction bases with no gene match: 18.

This chain uses TRBV7-9 with TRBJ2-3; 8 bases line up with TRBD1. The receptor's source is a man between 65 and 85 years old in good health. The sequencing input was blood. The DNA for the CDR3 is TGTGCCAGCAGCTTAGGATCAGGGGGCGATTTCCTCACTCGGACAGATACGCAGTATTTT. Its translation is CASSLGSGGDFLTRTDTQYF.